This T cell receptor beta chain was observed in a study of glioma-infiltrating T cells. The CDR3 consists of 13 residues. From germline, CDR1 is SGHVS and CDR2 FNYEAQ. This clonotype was observed at least ten times. Its antigen is unknown. A much larger clone lies a single base off, so this may be a read error. The iRepertoire nested amplicon-rescue multiplex PCR amplified TCR alpha and beta CDR3s from RNA. Input was roughly 85-450 ng of tissue mRNA or PBMC total RNA. TCRdb processed the multiplex PCR reads anew with MiXCR; each CDR3 protein has one entry. The sample lists roughly 3,100 distinct CDR3 sequences, approximately 40% occurring once. The study's findings and limits: Only very few CDR3 sequences appeared in both tissue and blood. Tissue-blood divergence was below expectation in non-neoplastic patients, above in gliomas.

The rearrangement links TRBV7-6 to TRBJ1-1; D is ambiguous. The sequenced sample consisted of glioma tissue, nonneoplastic brain tissue, or PBMCs (not recorded which). The clonotype originates from a human donor with low-grade glioma or glioblastoma, undergoing nonglioma brain surgery, or in good health (not recorded which). CDR3 DNA sequence: TGTGCCGGCAGCTTAGACTTGAACACTGAAGCTTTCTTT. Encoded protein: CAGSLDLNTEAFF.